This TCR beta chain appears in the sequencing data of a study of T cells in Graves' hyperthyroidism and ophthalmopathy. Study overall: At the time of initial diagnosis and before any treatment, peripheral blood was collected.

A lack of ophthalmopathy progression within 18 months defined stable Graves' hyperthyroidism. Fresh 10 ml peripheral blood yielded PBMCs. TCR beta CDR3 regions were amplified from RNA. The TCR CDR3 was amplified in a first-round RT-PCR using the HTBI primer set. TCRdb passed the multiplex PCR reads through MiXCR, listing each CDR3 protein once. The data hold under 400,000 distinct CDR3 sequences, with around a quarter observed a single time. Points from the study as a whole: Expanded thyroid clonotypes (above 0.001) were mostly also found in blood.

V lost 4 bases to trimming and J lost 6 bases; unmatched junction nucleotides: 9. Germline V gene lookup returns CDR1 SGHRS and CDR2 YFSETQ. The CDR3 extends over 14 amino acids. About this clonotype: Its antigen is unidentified.

The TCR was taken from a man in his fifties with Graves' hyperthyroidism. Sequences were obtained from blood. The chain joins TRBV5-1 to TRBJ1-2, with TRBD1 matching over 7 bases. This CDR3 reads CASSTAGGWDGYTF. The DNA of the CDR3 is TGCGCCAGCAGCACCGCAGGGGGATGGGATGGCTACACCTTC.